The 19 T cell receptor beta chains given below trace back to one sample, sequenced in a study of human T cells and chemical hapten exposure. Time point here: patch test 1, 2 weeks after DPC sensitization. Stated treatment: therapeutic diphenylcyclopropenone sensitization with weekly scalp DPC. TCRdb re-called the RACE reads with MiXCR, one entry per CDR3 protein. The data hold a few hundred thousand distinct CDR3 sequences, with roughly 4.8% observed a single time. Sequencing was performed on whole blood, taken in connection with sensitization to the hapten diphenylcyclopropenone (DPC). The receptors come from a woman between 50 and 59 years old with alopecia areata. Some clones in this sample may be carry-over from other donors' samples.

This clonotype was recorded at least ten times. The chain joins TRBV29-1 to TRBJ2-1; perhaps TRBD1 as D (8 bases). The CDR3 contains 18 residues. Trimming shortened V by 5 bases and J by 0 bases, and 23 bases separated the two germline ends. Germline V gene sequence: CDR1 SQVTM, CDR2 ANQGSEA. The CDR3: CSVPGGQELKSSYNEQFF. CDR3 coding DNA: TGCAGCGTTCCGGGGGGACAGGAGCTTAAAAGCTCCTACAATGAGCAGTTCTTC.

In its sample, this clonotype was seen many times. The V and J genes are TRBV13 and TRBJ2-1; D call uncertain. CDR1 and CDR2 from the germline V gene are PRHDT and FYEKMQ (reference sequence). The CDR3 is 15 amino acids. Between the trimmed V and J ends, which lost 0 bases and 4 bases, there was a span of 10 bases. The CDR3 sequence is CASSLGARPYNEQFF. CDR3 coding DNA: TGTGCCAGCAGCTTAGGAGCTCGGCCGTACAATGAGCAGTTCTTC.

This clonotype occurred many times. The J gene is TRBJ2-1, the V gene TRBV7-6, with D maybe TRBD2 (5 bases). The CDR3 is 15 residues long. Per germline, CDR1 SGHVS and CDR2 FNYEAQ. V dropped 5 bases and J dropped 2 bases, with 13 bases sitting between them. The CDR3 region has the DNA TGTGCCAGCAGCCCGGGGAGAGTAGCCTACAATGAGCAGTTCTTC. Translating gives CASSPGRVAYNEQFF.

In its sample, this clonotype was seen many times. The chain combines TRBV7-2 with TRBJ1-1; D uncertain. V was shortened by 1 base and J by 5 bases, with 11 bases between the two germline ends. This CDR3 has 14 amino acids. Per the germline V gene, CDR1 is SGHTA and CDR2 is FQGNSA. This chain's CDR3 is CASSLVGIGTEAFF. In DNA form, the CDR3 reads TGTGCCAGCAGCTTAGTAGGGATCGGGACTGAAGCTTTCTTT.

As for this clonotype: A read error may be the cause here, since a much bigger clone is one base away. The rearrangement joins TRBV5-1 to TRBJ2-1; either TRBD1 or TRBD2 may fit D (5 bases each). The CDR3 is 11 amino acids. CDR1 and CDR2 (germline): SGHRS, YFSETQ. CDR3 sequence: CAGSLGEEQFF. For the CDR3, the DNA is TGCGCCGGCAGCTTGGGGGAGGAGCAGTTCTTC.

The chain carries TRBV4-3 and TRBJ2-1; D is ambiguous. V was clipped by 2 bases and J by 0 bases, with 8 bases between them. Per the germline V gene, CDR1 is LGHNA and CDR2 is YSLEER. CDR3 size: 15 residues. The CDR3 bases are TGCGCCAGCAGCCAAACCGAGAGCTCCTACAATGAGCAGTTCTTC. Encoded protein: CASSQTESSYNEQFF.

This clonotype has only a few counts. The J gene is TRBJ1-6, the V gene TRBV4-3, with D unclear. This CDR3 comprises 14 residues. V lost 5 bases and J 11 bases, leaving 16 bases between the germline ends. Germline values: CDR1 LGHNA, CDR2 YSLEER. The CDR3 protein is CASSERTGYPPLHF. Here the CDR3 DNA reads TGCGCCAGCAGCGAAAGAACCGGGTACCCACCCCTCCACTTT.

V gene TRBV6-1 combines with J gene TRBJ2-2; D uncertain. The V gene lost 6 bases and the J gene lost 3 bases, with 5 bases spanning the gap. The germline V gene encodes CDR1 MNHNS and CDR2 SASEGT. There are 12 residues in the CDR3. CDR3 sequence: CASRQYTGELFF. The CDR3 nucleotides are TGTGCCAGCAGACAGTACACCGGGGAGCTGTTTTTT.

This clonotype was detected once. This could be a read error, since a much larger clone is one nucleotide away. This sequence joins TRBV12-3 or TRBV12-4 and TRBJ2-7; 8 bases map to TRBD2. V shed 4 bases, J shed 0 bases, and the junction held 5 bases outside the gene matches. This CDR3 has 15 amino acids. CDR3 sequence (DNA): TGTGCCAGCAGTTCTAGCGGGCGATCCTCCTACGAGCAGTACTTC. Its protein is CASSSSGRSSYEQYF.

This clonotype occurred a few times. The chain combines TRBV3-1 with TRBJ2-3; D is undetermined. The CDR3 is 15 amino acids. With 3 bases removed from V and 2 bases from J, the gap between germline ends came to 12 bases. Germline V lookup: CDR1 LGHDT, CDR2 YNNKEL (reference sequence). Written as DNA, the CDR3 is TGTGCCAGCAGCCAGGCGTTCAGGTCCACAGATACGCAGTATTTT. Protein: CASSQAFRSTDTQYF.

This clonotype occurred a few times. The CDR3 sequence: CAISSKTEYGYTF. The CDR3 coding sequence is TGTGCCATCAGTTCCAAGACAGAGTATGGCTACACCTTC. The rearrangement uses TRBV10-3 and TRBJ1-2; possible D gene TRBD1, 5 bases. Trimming removed 5 bases from V and 5 bases from J, with 12 bases in between. The CDR3 runs to 13 residues. In germline, CDR1 is ENHRY, CDR2 SYGVKD.

The sample holds many counts of this clonotype. V and J are TRBV4-1 and TRBJ2-1; 10 bases map to TRBD2. CDR3 length: 16 residues. J lost 7 bases, V lost 0 bases, and 6 bases had no gene match. Germline V gene data show CDR1 as MGHRA and CDR2 as YSYEKL. CDR3 protein: CASSQDSSGRTNEQFF. The CDR3 nucleotides read TGCGCCAGCAGCCAAGATAGTAGCGGGAGGACAAATGAGCAGTTCTTC.

This clonotype was counted ten times or more. The chain joins TRBV12-3 or TRBV12-4 to TRBJ1-1; D not resolved. V was shortened by 3 bases and J by 0 bases, with 11 bases between the two germline ends. The length of the CDR3 is 15 residues. This CDR3 reads CASSFTADLNTEAFF. The CDR3, as DNA: TGTGCCAGCAGTTTTACCGCAGACTTGAACACTGAAGCTTTCTTT.

This clonotype was seen many times. The V call is TRBV7-2, the J call TRBJ1-6; unclear D gene. The CDR3 spans 15 residues. V shed 1 base and J shed 5 bases, with 9 bases lying between them. CDR1 is SGHTA, CDR2 FQGNSA, per germline. CDR3 protein: CASSLDPGNNSPLHF. The CDR3 bases are TGTGCCAGCAGCTTAGATCCAGGAAATAATTCACCCCTCCACTTT. The full variable domain, in which reference TRBV7-2 and TRBJ1-6 provide the parts outside the CDR3, is GAGVSQSPSNKVTEKGKDVELRCDPISGHTALYWYRQSLGQGLEFLIYFQGNSAPDKSGLPSDRFSAERTGGSVSTLTIQRTQQEDSAVYLCASSLDPGNNSPLHFGNGTRLTVT.

This clonotype was recorded a few times. For the CDR3, the DNA is TGCAGTGCTAGGGGGACAGGTCGCACAGATACGCAGTATTTT. This translates into CSARGTGRTDTQYF. The rearrangement links TRBV20-1 to TRBJ2-3; 8 positions agree with TRBD1. The J segment lost 1 base and the V segment lost 3 bases, leaving 3 bases of the junction unmatched. CDR3 length equals 14 residues. Germline V lookup: CDR1 DFQATT, CDR2 SNEGSKA (reference sequence).

V is TRBV29-1 and J is TRBJ2-1, with TRBD1 identical over 9 bases. V lost 7 bases to trimming and J lost 8 bases; unmatched junction nucleotides: 12. The CDR3 is made up of 14 amino acids. The germline gives CDR1 SQVTM, CDR2 ANQGSEA. The CDR3 DNA is TGCAGCGCGGCGAACAGGGGGCGTTTGGATGAGCAGTTCTTC. Residues: CSAANRGRLDEQFF.

This clonotype showed up many times. The chain links TRBV15 to TRBJ2-1; D is possibly TRBD1 or TRBD2 (5 bases each). The V end lost 5 bases, the J end lost 10 bases, and 15 bases lay between the germline ends. Germline V lookup: CDR1 LNHNV, CDR2 YYDKDF (reference sequence). This CDR3 is built from 13 residues. The CDR3: CATSPERGREQFF. The CDR3 DNA follows: TGTGCCACCAGCCCCGAGAGGGGTCGAGAGCAGTTCTTC.

This clonotype was observed at least ten times. V is TRBV12-3 or TRBV12-4 and J is TRBJ1-4; D might be TRBD1 (6 bases). The CDR3 is 15 residues long. Trimming stripped 1 base from V and 8 bases from J, with 14 bases between. CDR3 coding DNA: TGTGCCAGCAGTTTAGGGGGGGGGCTCGGAGAAAAACTGTTTTTT. Residues: CASSLGGGLGEKLFF.

This clonotype was seen many times. This chain joins TRBV27 and TRBJ1-1; D not resolved. The V gene's germline CDR1 is MNHEY and CDR2 SMNVEV (reference sequence). V gave up 4 bases and J gave up 3 bases, with 9 bases separating them. This CDR3 has 13 amino acids. CDR3: CASSSSGHTEAFF. The CDR3 nucleotides are TGTGCCAGCAGTTCGTCCGGCCACACTGAAGCTTTCTTT.